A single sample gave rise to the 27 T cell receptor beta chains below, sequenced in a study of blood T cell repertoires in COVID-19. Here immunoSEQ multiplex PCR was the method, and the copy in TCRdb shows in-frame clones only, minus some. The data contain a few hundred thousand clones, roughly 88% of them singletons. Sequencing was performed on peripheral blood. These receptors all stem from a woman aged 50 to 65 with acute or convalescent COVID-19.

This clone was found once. The CDR3 spells CASSPSGIAGVYEQYF. The CDR3, as DNA: TGTGCCAGCAGCCCCTCTGGGATAGCGGGAGTGTACGAGCAGTACTTC. J is TRBJ2-7 and V is TRBV7-3, with 9 bases aligning to TRBD2. The J segment lost 4 bases and the V segment lost 5 bases, leaving 12 bases of the junction unmatched. This CDR3 has 16 amino acids. CDR1 is SGHTA and CDR2 is FQGTGA in the germline V gene.

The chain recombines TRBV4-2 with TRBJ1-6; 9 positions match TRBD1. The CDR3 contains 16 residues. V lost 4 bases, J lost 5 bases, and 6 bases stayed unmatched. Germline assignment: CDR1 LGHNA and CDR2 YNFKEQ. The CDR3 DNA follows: TGTGCCAGCAGCCCAGGACAGGGGACGGATAATTCACCCCTCCACTTT. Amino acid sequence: CASSPGQGTDNSPLHF.

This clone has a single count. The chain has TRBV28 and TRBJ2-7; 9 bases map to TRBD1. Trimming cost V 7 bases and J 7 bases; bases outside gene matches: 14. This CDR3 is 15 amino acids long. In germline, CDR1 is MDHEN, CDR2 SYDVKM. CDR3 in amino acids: CASTQEDRGPREQYF. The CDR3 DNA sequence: TGTGCCAGCACCCAGGAGGACAGGGGCCCTCGAGAGCAGTACTTC.

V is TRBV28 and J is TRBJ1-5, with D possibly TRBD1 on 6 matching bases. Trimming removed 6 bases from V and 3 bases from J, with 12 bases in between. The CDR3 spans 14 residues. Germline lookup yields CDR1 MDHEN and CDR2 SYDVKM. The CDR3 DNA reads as TGTGCCAGCAGGCCGCAGGGGCCCAATCAGCCCCAGCATTTT. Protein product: CASRPQGPNQPQHF.

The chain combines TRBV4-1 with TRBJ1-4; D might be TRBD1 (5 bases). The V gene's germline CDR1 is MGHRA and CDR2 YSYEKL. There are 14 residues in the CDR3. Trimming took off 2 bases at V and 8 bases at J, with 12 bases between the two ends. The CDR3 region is CASSQTGGEEKLFF. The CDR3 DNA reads TGCGCCAGCAGCCAAACAGGTGGTGAAGAAAAACTGTTTTTT.

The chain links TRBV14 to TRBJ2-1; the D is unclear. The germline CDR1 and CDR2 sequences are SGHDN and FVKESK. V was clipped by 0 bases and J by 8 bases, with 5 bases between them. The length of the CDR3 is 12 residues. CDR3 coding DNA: TGTGCCAGCAGCCAAGATCGGGATGAGCAGTTCTTC. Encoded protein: CASSQDRDEQFF.

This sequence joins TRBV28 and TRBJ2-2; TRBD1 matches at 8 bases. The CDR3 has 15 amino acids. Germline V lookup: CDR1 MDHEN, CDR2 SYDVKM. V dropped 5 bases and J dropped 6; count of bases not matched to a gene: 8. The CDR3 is CASSPDREGPGELFF. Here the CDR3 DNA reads TGTGCCAGCAGTCCGGACAGGGAAGGTCCCGGGGAGCTGTTTTTT.

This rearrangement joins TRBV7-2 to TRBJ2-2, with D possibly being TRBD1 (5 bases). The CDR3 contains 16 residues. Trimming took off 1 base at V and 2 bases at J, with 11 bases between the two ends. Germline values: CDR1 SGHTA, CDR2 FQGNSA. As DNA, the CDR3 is TGTGCCAGCAGCTTAGTCGCAGGGATCAACACCGGGGAGCTGTTTTTT. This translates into CASSLVAGINTGELFF.

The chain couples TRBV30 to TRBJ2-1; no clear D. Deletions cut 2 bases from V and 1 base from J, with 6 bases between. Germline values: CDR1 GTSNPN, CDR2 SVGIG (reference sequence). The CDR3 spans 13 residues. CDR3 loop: CAWSPFSYNEQFF. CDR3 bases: TGTGCCTGGAGTCCCTTTTCCTACAATGAGCAGTTCTTC. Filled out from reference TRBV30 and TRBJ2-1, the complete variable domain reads SQTIHQWPATLVQPVGSPLSLECTVEGTSNPNLYWYRQAAGRGLQLLFYSVGIGQISSEVPQNLSASRPQDRQFILSSKKLLLSDSGFYLCAWSPFSYNEQFFGPGTRLTVL.

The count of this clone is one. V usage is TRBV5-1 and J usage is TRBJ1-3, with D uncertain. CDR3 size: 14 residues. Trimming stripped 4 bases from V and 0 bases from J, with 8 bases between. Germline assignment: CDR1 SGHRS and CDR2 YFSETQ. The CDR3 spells CASSPQNSGNTIYF. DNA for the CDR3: TGCGCCAGCAGCCCCCAGAACTCTGGAAACACCATATATTTT.

The CDR3 coding sequence is TGTGCCAGCAGCTTACCGCTAGCGGAAACCTACAATGAGCAGTTCTTC. It codes for CASSLPLAETYNEQFF. This chain joins TRBV13 and TRBJ2-1; 7 nucleotides match TRBD2. With 2 bases clipped from V and 2 bases from J, the junction kept 6 bases outside the gene matches. Germline V lookup: CDR1 PRHDT, CDR2 FYEKMQ (reference sequence). There are 16 residues in the CDR3.

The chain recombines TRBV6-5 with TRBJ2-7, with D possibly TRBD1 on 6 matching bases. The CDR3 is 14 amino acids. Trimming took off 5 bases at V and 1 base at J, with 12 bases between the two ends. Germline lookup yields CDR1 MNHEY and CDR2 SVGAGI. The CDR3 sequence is CASSTSTGSYEQYF. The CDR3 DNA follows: TGTGCCAGCAGTACCAGCACAGGGTCCTACGAGCAGTACTTC.

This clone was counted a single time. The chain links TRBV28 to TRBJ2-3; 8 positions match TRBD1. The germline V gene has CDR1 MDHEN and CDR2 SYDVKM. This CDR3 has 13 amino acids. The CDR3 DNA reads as TGTGGGACACAGACAGGGGATGCAGATACGCAGTATTTT. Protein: CGTQTGDADTQYF. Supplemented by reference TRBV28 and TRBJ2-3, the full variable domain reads DVKVTQSSRYLVKRTGEKVFLECVQDMDHENMFWYRQDPGLGLRLIYFSYDVKMKEKGDIPEGYSVSREKKERFSLILESASTNQTSMYLCGTQTGDADTQYFGPGTRLTVL.

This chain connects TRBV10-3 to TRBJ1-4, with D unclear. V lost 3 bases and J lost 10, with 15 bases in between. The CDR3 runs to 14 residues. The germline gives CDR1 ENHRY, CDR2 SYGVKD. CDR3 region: CAISDWAGTGKLFF. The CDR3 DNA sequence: TGTGCCATCAGTGACTGGGCGGGAACGGGAAAACTGTTTTTT.

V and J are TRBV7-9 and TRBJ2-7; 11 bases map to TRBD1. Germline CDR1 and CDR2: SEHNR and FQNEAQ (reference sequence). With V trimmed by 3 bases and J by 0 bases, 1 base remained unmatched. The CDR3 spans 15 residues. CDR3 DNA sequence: TGTGCCAGCAGCTTCGGACAGGGGGCCTCCTACGAGCAGTACTTC. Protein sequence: CASSFGQGASYEQYF.

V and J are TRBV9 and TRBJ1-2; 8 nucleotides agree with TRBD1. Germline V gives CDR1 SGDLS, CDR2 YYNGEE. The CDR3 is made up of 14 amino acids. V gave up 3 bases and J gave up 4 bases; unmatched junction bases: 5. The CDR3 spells CASSASDRAYGYTF. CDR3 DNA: TGTGCCAGCAGCGCCTCGGACAGGGCCTATGGCTACACCTTC.

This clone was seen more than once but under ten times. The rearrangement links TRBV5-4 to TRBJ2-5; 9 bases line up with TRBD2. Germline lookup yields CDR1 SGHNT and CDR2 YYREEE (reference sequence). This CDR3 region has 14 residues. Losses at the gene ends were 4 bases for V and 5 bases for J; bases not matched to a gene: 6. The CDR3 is CASSMRGGRETQYF. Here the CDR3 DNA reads TGTGCCAGCAGCATGCGGGGGGGCCGTGAGACCCAGTACTTC.

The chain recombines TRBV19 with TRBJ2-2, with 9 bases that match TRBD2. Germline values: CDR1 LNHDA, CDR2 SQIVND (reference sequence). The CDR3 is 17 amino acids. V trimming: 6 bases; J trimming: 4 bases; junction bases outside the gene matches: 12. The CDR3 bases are TGTGCCAGTAGGATTAGTGGCGCGGGAGGGGCCACCGGGGAGCTGTTTTTT. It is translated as CASRISGAGGATGELFF.

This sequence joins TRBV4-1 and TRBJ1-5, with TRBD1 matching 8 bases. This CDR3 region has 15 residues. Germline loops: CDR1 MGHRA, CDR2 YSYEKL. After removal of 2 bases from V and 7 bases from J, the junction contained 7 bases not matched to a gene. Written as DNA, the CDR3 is TGCGCCAGCAGCCAAAGGGCAGGGGGCAGGCAGCCCCAGCATTTT. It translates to CASSQRAGGRQPQHF.

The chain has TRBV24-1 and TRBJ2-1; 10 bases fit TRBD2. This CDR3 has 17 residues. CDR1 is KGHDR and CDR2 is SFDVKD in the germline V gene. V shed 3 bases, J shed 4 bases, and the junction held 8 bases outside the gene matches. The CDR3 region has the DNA TGTGCCACCAGTGATATCTCTTTAGCGGGGGGTTACAATGAGCAGTTCTTC. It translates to CATSDISLAGGYNEQFF.

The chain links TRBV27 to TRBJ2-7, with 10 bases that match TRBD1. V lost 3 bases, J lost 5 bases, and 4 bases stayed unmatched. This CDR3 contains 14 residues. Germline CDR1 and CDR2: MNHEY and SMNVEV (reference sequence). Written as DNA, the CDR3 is TGTGCCAGCAGTTTGGGGACAGGGGTGGACGAGCAGTACTTC. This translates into CASSLGTGVDEQYF.

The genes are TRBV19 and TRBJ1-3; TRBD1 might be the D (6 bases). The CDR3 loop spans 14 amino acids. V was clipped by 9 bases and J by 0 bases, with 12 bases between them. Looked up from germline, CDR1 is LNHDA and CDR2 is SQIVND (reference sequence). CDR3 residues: CARGRQASGNTIYF. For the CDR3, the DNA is TGTGCCAGGGGTAGACAGGCCTCTGGAAACACCATATATTTT.

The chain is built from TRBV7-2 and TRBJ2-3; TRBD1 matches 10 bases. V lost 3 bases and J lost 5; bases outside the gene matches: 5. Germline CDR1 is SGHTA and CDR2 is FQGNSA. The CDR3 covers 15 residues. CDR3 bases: TGTGCCAGCAGCTTGTATGGGACAGGGGAAGATACGCAGTATTTT. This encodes CASSLYGTGEDTQYF.

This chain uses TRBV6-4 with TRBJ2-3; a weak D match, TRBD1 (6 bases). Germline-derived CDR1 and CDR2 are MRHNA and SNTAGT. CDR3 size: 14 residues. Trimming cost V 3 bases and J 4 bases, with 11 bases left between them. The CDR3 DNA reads TGTGCCAGCAGTGAGATGGGGGCTGCAGATACGCAGTATTTT. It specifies CASSEMGAADTQYF.

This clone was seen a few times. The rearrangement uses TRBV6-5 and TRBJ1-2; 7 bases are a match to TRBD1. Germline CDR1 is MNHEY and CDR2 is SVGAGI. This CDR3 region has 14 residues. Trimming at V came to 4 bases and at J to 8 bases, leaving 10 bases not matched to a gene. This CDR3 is CASSSMTGSGGYTF. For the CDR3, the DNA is TGTGCCAGCAGTTCCATGACAGGGTCGGGCGGCTACACCTTC.

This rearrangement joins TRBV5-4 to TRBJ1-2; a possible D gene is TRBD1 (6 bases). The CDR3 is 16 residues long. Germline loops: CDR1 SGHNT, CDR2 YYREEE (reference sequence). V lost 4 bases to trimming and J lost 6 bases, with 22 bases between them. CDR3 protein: CASSLPGRGGLHGYTF. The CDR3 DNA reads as TGTGCCAGCAGCCTACCGGGACGGGGGGGGCTTCATGGCTACACCTTC.

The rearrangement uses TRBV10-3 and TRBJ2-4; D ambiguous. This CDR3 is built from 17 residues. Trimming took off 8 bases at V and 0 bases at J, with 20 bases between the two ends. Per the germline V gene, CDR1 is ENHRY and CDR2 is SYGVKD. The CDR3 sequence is CAIFSKYGCLAKNIQYF. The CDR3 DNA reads TGTGCCATCTTTTCGAAGTACGGTTGCCTAGCCAAAAACATTCAGTACTTC.